Each of the 24 T cell receptor beta chains below was sequenced from the same sample in a study of blood T cell repertoires in COVID-19. Using immunoSEQ multiplex PCR, the repertoire was profiled, and TCRdb retains in-frame clones only, with some absent. The sample holds about 210,000 clones, 70% to 90% seen once. The specimen was peripheral blood. The receptors shown here come from a man aged 50 or older with COVID-19, enrolled during active disease.

Only a few counts were recorded for this clone. This chain uses TRBV19 with TRBJ2-1; TRBD2 aligns across 8 bases. The CDR3 has 15 residues. V dropped 5 bases and J dropped 5; count of bases not matched to a gene: 8. Germline V gene data show CDR1 as LNHDA and CDR2 as SQIVND (reference sequence). The CDR3 sequence: CASSLLSGGHNEQFF. CDR3 coding DNA: TGTGCCAGTAGTCTACTAAGCGGGGGTCACAATGAGCAGTTCTTC.

In this sample, this clone turned up many times. The chain carries TRBV6-5 and TRBJ1-5; perhaps TRBD1 as D (5 bases). The CDR3 length is 15 residues. Trimming removed 2 bases at V and 2 bases at J, with 10 bases between. The germline V gene has CDR1 MNHEY and CDR2 SVGAGI. In nucleotides, the CDR3 is TGTGCCAGCAGTTACGCAGGGTTCGGCAATCAGCCCCAGCATTTT. Translation: CASSYAGFGNQPQHF.

Many counts were recorded for this clone. This chain joins TRBV27 and TRBJ2-3, with 13 bases lining up with TRBD2. The CDR3 totals 14 residues. The V segment lost 6 bases and the J segment 6 bases; nucleotides outside the gene matches: 3. Germline V gene data show CDR1 as MNHEY and CDR2 as SMNVEV (reference sequence). This chain's CDR3 is CASRGLAGPDTQYF. CDR3 bases: TGTGCCAGCAGGGGACTAGCGGGGCCGGATACGCAGTATTTT.

V gene TRBV11-2 combines with J gene TRBJ2-7; D possibly corresponds to TRBD1 (6 bases). V was pared by 5 bases and J by 1 base, with 24 bases between. Germline assignment: CDR1 SGHAT and CDR2 FQNNGV. CDR3 size: 18 residues. The CDR3, as DNA: TGTGCCAGCAGCCCCCTTAACCGGGCCCAGGGGAAATCCTACGAGCAGTACTTC. This encodes CASSPLNRAQGKSYEQYF. The whole variable domain, remainder taken from reference TRBV11-2 and TRBJ2-7, is EAGVAQSPRYKIIEKRQSVAFWCNPISGHATLYWYQQILGQGPKLLIQFQNNGVVDDSQLPKDRFSAERLKGVDSTLKIQPAKLEDSAVYLCASSPLNRAQGKSYEQYFGPGTRLTVT.

The V call is TRBV11-2, the J call TRBJ2-7; 10 bases map to TRBD1. This CDR3 region has 16 residues. Looked up from germline, CDR1 is SGHAT and CDR2 is FQNNGV. Trimming at V came to 7 bases and at J to 1 base, leaving 10 bases not matched to a gene. DNA for the CDR3: TGTGCCAGCACCAACCTGGGGGACAGGGGATCCTACGAGCAGTACTTC. Its protein product is CASTNLGDRGSYEQYF. The whole variable domain, filled in from reference TRBV11-2 and TRBJ2-7, reads EAGVAQSPRYKIIEKRQSVAFWCNPISGHATLYWYQQILGQGPKLLIQFQNNGVVDDSQLPKDRFSAERLKGVDSTLKIQPAKLEDSAVYLCASTNLGDRGSYEQYFGPGTRLTVT.

The J gene is TRBJ1-3, the V gene TRBV11-2; D is possibly TRBD1 (5 bases). This CDR3 region has 15 residues. Trimming removed 5 bases from V and 0 bases from J, with 11 bases in between. Per germline, CDR1 SGHAT and CDR2 FQNNGV. CDR3 amino acids: CASSTSTASGNTIYF. The CDR3 DNA reads as TGTGCCAGCAGCACCTCGACAGCCTCTGGAAACACCATATATTTT.

Concerning this clone: Other nucleotide sequences in the sample specify the same CDR3. The chain uses TRBV9 and TRBJ2-1, with D maybe TRBD2 (6 bases). Germline V gene sequence: CDR1 SGDLS, CDR2 YYNGEE. V lost 3 bases and J 1 base, leaving 14 bases between the germline ends. The CDR3 sequence is 16 residues long. CDR3 DNA sequence: TGTGCCAGCAGCGCCAGACTAGTGGGGTCCTACAATGAGCAGTTCTTC. Translating it yields CASSARLVGSYNEQFF.

The chain couples TRBV19 to TRBJ2-4; TRBD1 agrees at 7 bases. The V and J ends lost 1 base and 5 bases, in that order; junction bases with no gene match: 2. Germline V gene lookup returns CDR1 LNHDA and CDR2 SQIVND (reference sequence). This CDR3 has 14 residues. CDR3 residues: CASSIAQGENIQYF. The CDR3 bases are TGTGCCAGTAGTATAGCCCAGGGGGAAAACATTCAGTACTTC. The full variable domain, in which reference TRBV19 and TRBJ2-4 provide the parts outside the CDR3, is DGGITQSPKYLFRKEGQNVTLSCEQNLNHDAMYWYRQDPGQGLRLIYYSQIVNDFQKGDIAEGYSVSREKKESFPLTVTSAQKNPTAFYLCASSIAQGENIQYFGAGTRLSVL.

J is TRBJ2-3 and V is TRBV9, with 7 nucleotides matching TRBD1. The CDR3 is made up of 15 amino acids. CDR1 is SGDLS and CDR2 is YYNGEE in the germline V gene. V lost 4 bases to trimming and J lost 1 base; unmatched junction nucleotides: 6. The CDR3 loop is CASSRQGRGTDTQYF. The CDR3, as DNA: TGTGCCAGCAGCCGACAGGGTAGGGGCACAGATACGCAGTATTTT.

The rearrangement uses TRBV10-3 and TRBJ2-1, with 10 bases that match TRBD2. From germline, CDR1 is ENHRY and CDR2 SYGVKD. This CDR3 is 17 amino acids long. J lost 4 bases, V lost 3 bases, and 9 bases had no gene match. The CDR3 loop reads CAISDPTKRGGYNEQFF. DNA of the CDR3: TGTGCCATCAGTGATCCGACTAAGCGGGGGGGTTACAATGAGCAGTTCTTC.

CDR3 in DNA: TGTGCCAGCAGTACCGGACAAGCAACTAATGAAAAACTGTTTTTT. Amino acids: CASSTGQATNEKLFF. The chain combines TRBV6-6 with TRBJ1-4; a possible D gene is TRBD1 (5 bases). V lost 5 bases, J lost 0 bases, and 10 bases lay in between. CDR3 length equals 15 residues. CDR1 and CDR2 (germline): MNHNY, SVGAGI (reference sequence).

The chain recombines TRBV20-1 with TRBJ1-2; D perhaps matches TRBD1 (6 bases). Germline-derived CDR1 and CDR2 are DFQATT and SNEGSKA (reference sequence). The CDR3 is 9 residues long. The CDR3 DNA reads as TGCCGGCAGGGGTATGGCTACACCTTC. Protein sequence: CRQGYGYTF.

The V gene is TRBV15, the J gene TRBJ2-7; TRBD1 matches 7 bases. The CDR3 consists of 15 residues. Germline lookup yields CDR1 LNHNV and CDR2 YYDKDF (reference sequence). V trimming: 0 bases; J trimming: 5 bases; junction bases outside the gene matches: 7. The CDR3 sequence is CATSRDPLRGHEQYF. DNA of the CDR3: TGTGCCACCAGCAGAGATCCGCTAAGGGGGCACGAGCAGTACTTC.

In the case of this clone: Distinct nucleotide sequences in the sample also encode this CDR3. The chain joins TRBV18 to TRBJ1-4, with TRBD1 identical over 7 bases. CDR1 and CDR2 from the germline V gene are KGHSH and LQKENI. The CDR3 is made up of 14 amino acids. V gave up 3 bases and J gave up 4 bases; unmatched junction bases: 2. CDR3 region: CASSPGQSNEKLFF. For the CDR3, the DNA is TGTGCCAGCTCACCGGGACAGAGTAATGAAAAACTGTTTTTT.

V usage is TRBV12-3 or TRBV12-4 and J usage is TRBJ2-7; possibly TRBD1 for D (5 bases). This CDR3 comprises 12 residues. Trimming took 3 bases from V and 3 from J, leaving 6 bases between them. The CDR3 DNA reads as TGTGCCAGCAGTTTCGACAGCTACGAGCAGTACTTC. Protein: CASSFDSYEQYF.

V and J are TRBV5-5 and TRBJ1-1; 9 nucleotides agree with TRBD1. J gave up 3 bases and V 4 bases, and 4 bases lay outside the gene matches. The CDR3 has 14 residues. CDR1 is SGHKS and CDR2 is YYEKEE in the germline V gene (reference sequence). The CDR3 nucleotides are TGTGCCAGCAGCCGACAGGGGGGGGACACTGAAGCTTTCTTT. Its translation: CASSRQGGDTEAFF. Looking up the rest from reference TRBV5-5 and TRBJ1-1 gives the full variable domain: DAGVTQSPTHLIKTRGQQVTLRCSPISGHKSVSWYQQVLGQGPQFIFQYYEKEERGRGNFPDRFSARQFPNYSSELNVNALLLGDSALYLCASSRQGGDTEAFFGQGTRLTVV.

This clone was seen just once. The J gene is TRBJ2-7, the V gene TRBV4-3; 9 positions agree with TRBD2. The CDR3 is 15 residues long. The V gene end was trimmed by 1 base and the J gene end by 0 bases; junction bases not matched to a gene: 1. CDR1 and CDR2 (germline): LGHNA, YSLEER. The CDR3 DNA reads as TGCGCCAGCAGCCAAGGACTAGCGGACTCCTACGAGCAGTACTTC. Encoded protein: CASSQGLADSYEQYF.

The V call is TRBV9, the J call TRBJ2-3; no clear D. The CDR3 sequence is 15 residues long. CDR1 SGDLS and CDR2 YYNGEE come from the germline V gene. V was pared by 0 bases and J by 0 bases, with 8 bases between. In nucleotides, the CDR3 is TGTGCCAGCAGCGTAGGTGCTAGAAGCACAGATACGCAGTATTTT. Protein product: CASSVGARSTDTQYF. The whole variable domain, filled in from reference TRBV9 and TRBJ2-3, reads DSGVTQTPKHLITATGQRVTLRCSPRSGDLSVYWYQQSLDQGLQFLIQYYNGEERAKGNILERFSAQQFPDLHSELNLSSLELGDSALYFCASSVGARSTDTQYFGPGTRLTVL.

This clone was recorded only once. The DNA for the CDR3 is TGTGCCACCAGCAGAGATCGGCAGGGCTATCAGCCCCAGCATTTT. As protein: CATSRDRQGYQPQHF. The chain links TRBV15 to TRBJ1-5, with D perhaps TRBD1 (5 bases). Germline-derived CDR1 and CDR2 are LNHNV and YYDKDF (reference sequence). V was pared by 0 bases and J by 5 bases, with 11 bases between. The CDR3 sequence is 15 residues long.

This sequence joins TRBV5-5 and TRBJ2-3; 7 bases align to TRBD2. CDR1 is SGHKS and CDR2 is YYEKEE in the germline V gene (reference sequence). The CDR3 runs 16 residues. Germline trimming cut 2 bases from V and 0 bases from J; bases unmatched to any gene: 6. CDR3 in DNA: TGTGCCAGCAGCTTCCTGGGAGGGGTTAGCACAGATACGCAGTATTTT. This codes for CASSFLGGVSTDTQYF.

The sample holds one count of this clone. DNA of the CDR3: TGTGCCAGCAGCATCGACAGGGGAGGCACTGAAGCTTTCTTT. Protein sequence: CASSIDRGGTEAFF. This chain joins TRBV9 and TRBJ1-1; 8 bases line up with TRBD1. Trimming cost V 4 bases and J 4 bases; bases outside gene matches: 6. CDR3 length: 14 amino acids. Germline V gene sequence: CDR1 SGDLS, CDR2 YYNGEE.

The rearrangement links TRBV3-1 (or the pseudogene TRBV3-2) to TRBJ1-2; perhaps TRBD1 as D (5 bases). With 1 base removed from V and 3 bases from J, the gap between germline ends came to 15 bases. The CDR3 covers 16 residues. Germline V gene sequence: CDR1 LGHDT, CDR2 YNNKEL (reference sequence). The CDR3 loop reads CASSQVDGRVYYGYTF. In DNA form, the CDR3 reads TGTGCCAGCAGCCAAGTCGACGGCAGGGTGTACTATGGCTACACCTTC.

J is TRBJ1-3 and V is TRBV7-9; perhaps TRBD1 as D (6 bases). CDR3 length: 15 residues. Germline CDR1 and CDR2: SEHNR and FQNEAQ (reference sequence). V gave up 5 bases and J gave up 4 bases, with 15 bases separating them. In DNA form, the CDR3 reads TGTGCCAGCAGCCCCCCCGGACAGTGGGGAAACACCATATATTTT. Encoded protein: CASSPPGQWGNTIYF.

V and J are TRBV5-6 and TRBJ2-1; 12 positions agree with TRBD2. Germline values: CDR1 SGHDT, CDR2 YYEEEE. CDR3 size: 16 residues. The V and J ends lost 4 bases and 3 bases, in that order; junction bases with no gene match: 5. CDR3 sequence reads: CASSRLAGDLYNEQFF. CDR3 nucleotide sequence: TGTGCCAGCAGCCGACTAGCGGGGGACCTCTACAATGAGCAGTTCTTC. Based on the CDR3 plus reference TRBV5-6 and TRBJ2-1, the full variable domain is DAGVTQSPTHLIKTRGQQVTLRCSPKSGHDTVSWYQQALGQGPQFIFQYYEEEERQRGNFPDRFSGHQFPNYSSELNVNALLLGDSALYLCASSRLAGDLYNEQFFGPGTRLTVL.